The 17 T cell receptor beta chains in this list originate from one sample, sequenced in a study of T cell changes during pregnancy in multiple sclerosis. TCRdb keeps only in-frame clones here, not all; method: immunoSEQ multiplex PCR. The sample lists around 56,000 clones; 89% were seen once. The starting material was peripheral blood, obtained after pregnancy. These receptors were obtained from a female donor with multiple sclerosis, enrolled in a pregnancy study.

This clone was picked up a small number of times. The J gene is TRBJ1-5, the V gene TRBV7-4; D gene ambiguous. V dropped 4 bases and J dropped 11 bases, with 15 bases sitting between them. This CDR3 comprises 13 residues. Germline V gene lookup returns CDR1 SGHVT and CDR2 SQSDAQ. The CDR3 here is CASSCLVVVSQHF. The CDR3 DNA reads TGTGCCAGCAGCTGCCTGGTTGTAGTCTCCCAGCATTTT.

This clone appeared once. V is TRBV2 and J is TRBJ1-6; D is perhaps TRBD1 (6 bases). The CDR3 extends over 14 amino acids. Trimming removed 3 bases from V and 9 bases from J, with 12 bases in between. In germline, CDR1 is SNHLY, CDR2 FYNNEI. The CDR3, as DNA: TGTGCCAGCAGTGATTTACGGGGGGCTTCACCCCTCCACTTT. As protein: CASSDLRGASPLHF.

V gene TRBV7-9 combines with J gene TRBJ1-2, with D possibly TRBD1 on 6 matching bases. The V gene lost 5 bases and the J gene lost 8 bases, with 21 bases spanning the gap. Germline values: CDR1 SEHNR, CDR2 FQNEAQ (reference sequence). The CDR3 has 15 amino acids. The CDR3 DNA is TGTGCCAGCAGCCCCGCTTCGGCAGGGGTTAGAGGCTACACCTTC. It translates to CASSPASAGVRGYTF.

The chain couples TRBV9 to TRBJ2-5, with D maybe TRBD1 (6 bases). The V gene lost 1 base and the J gene lost 7 bases, with 14 bases spanning the gap. Germline V CDR1 and CDR2: SGDLS, YYNGEE. This CDR3 region has 14 residues. CDR3 sequence reads: CASSVQGNQGTQYF. The DNA of the CDR3 is TGTGCCAGCAGCGTACAGGGGAACCAGGGGACCCAGTACTTC.

V is TRBV4-1 and J is TRBJ1-2; 8 nucleotides match TRBD1. The CDR3 is 15 amino acids. Trimming removed 3 bases from V and 8 bases from J; junction bases left unmatched: 11. Germline CDR1 and CDR2: MGHRA and YSYEKL. CDR3 sequence (DNA): TGCGCCAGCAGCCAGCAGGAGCAGGGGGCAATCGGCTACACCTTC. It specifies CASSQQEQGAIGYTF.

V and J are TRBV2 and TRBJ1-1; D uncertain. Germline lookup yields CDR1 SNHLY and CDR2 FYNNEI. The V end was cut by 4 bases, the J end by 1 base, with 10 bases between. This CDR3 has 14 amino acids. CDR3 bases: TGTGCCAGCAGTGTACAGTTTACGAACACTGAAGCTTTCTTT. Amino acids: CASSVQFTNTEAFF.

The chain combines TRBV4-3 with TRBJ1-2; D uncertain. Trimming took off 0 bases at V and 2 bases at J, with 10 bases between the two ends. CDR1 is LGHNA, CDR2 YSLEER, per germline. The CDR3 runs to 15 residues. This CDR3 is CASSQDAAGNYGYTF. CDR3 nucleotides: TGCGCCAGCAGCCAAGATGCGGCGGGAAACTATGGCTACACCTTC.

The genes are TRBV19 and TRBJ1-2; D possibly corresponds to TRBD1 (6 bases). The V end was cut by 0 bases, the J end by 4 bases, with 18 bases between. Per the germline V gene, CDR1 is LNHDA and CDR2 is SQIVND (reference sequence). The CDR3 length is 17 residues. CDR3 sequence (DNA): TGTGCCAGTAGTATAGATCCGCTTTACAGGGAGTTCTATGGCTACACCTTC. It specifies CASSIDPLYREFYGYTF.

This chain joins TRBV4-1 and TRBJ2-1; D remains ambiguous. Germline V gene data show CDR1 as MGHRA and CDR2 as YSYEKL. Trimming took 0 bases from V and 4 from J, leaving 10 bases between them. The CDR3 extends over 15 amino acids. CDR3 DNA sequence: TGCGCCAGCAGCCAAGATCAGGTGCCATACAATGAGCAGTTCTTC. It specifies CASSQDQVPYNEQFF.

The rearrangement uses TRBV30 and TRBJ1-5; D gene uncertain. CDR3 length equals 15 residues. Germline V CDR1 and CDR2: GTSNPN, SVGIG (reference sequence). Deletions cut 0 bases from V and 0 bases from J, with 9 bases between. The CDR3 region has the DNA TGTGCCTGGAGTGTGGGCAGCCATAGCAATCAGCCCCAGCATTTT. Translation gives CAWSVGSHSNQPQHF. The full variable domain, completed using reference TRBV30 and TRBJ1-5, is SQTIHQWPATLVQPVGSPLSLECTVEGTSNPNLYWYRQAAGRGLQLLFYSVGIGQISSEVPQNLSASRPQDRQFILSSKKLLLSDSGFYLCAWSVGSHSNQPQHFGDGTRLSIL.

V gene TRBV5-8 combines with J gene TRBJ1-1; 10 nucleotides agree with TRBD1. The CDR3 sequence is 15 residues long. The germline CDR1 and CDR2 sequences are SGHTS and YDEGEE. V was clipped by 2 bases and J by 5 bases; unmatched bases: 6. CDR3 protein: CASSLRTGGRTEAFF. The DNA for the CDR3 is TGTGCCAGCAGCTTAAGGACAGGGGGGAGGACTGAAGCTTTCTTT.

This chain uses TRBV15 with TRBJ1-1; 7 bases are shared with TRBD1. The V gene's germline CDR1 is LNHNV and CDR2 YYDKDF (reference sequence). Trimming removed 2 bases from V and 7 bases from J; junction bases left unmatched: 4. The CDR3 contains 13 residues. The CDR3 DNA sequence: TGTGCCACCAGCAGACCAGGACAGGATGAAGCTTTCTTT. Protein: CATSRPGQDEAFF.

This chain connects TRBV7-2 to TRBJ1-1; D uncertain. The germline CDR1 and CDR2 sequences are SGHTA and FQGNSA. There are 16 residues in the CDR3. Trimming left V 2 bases short and J 1 base short, with 14 bases between. The CDR3 sequence is CASSLTSGRGNTEAFF. DNA of the CDR3: TGTGCCAGCAGCTTAACAAGTGGGCGGGGGAACACTGAAGCTTTCTTT.

The rearrangement uses TRBV2 and TRBJ1-2, with 10 bases fitting TRBD1. V lost 6 bases, J lost 8 bases, and 3 bases stayed unmatched. Germline V CDR1 and CDR2: SNHLY, FYNNEI. The CDR3 consists of 12 residues. Here the CDR3 DNA reads TGTGCCAGCAGGACAGGGGGCCAGGGCTACACCTTC. The encoded protein is CASRTGGQGYTF.

The chain couples TRBV19 to TRBJ2-5; 8 positions agree with TRBD1. CDR3 length: 14 amino acids. Germline assignment: CDR1 LNHDA and CDR2 SQIVND (reference sequence). V was clipped by 6 bases and J by 6 bases; unmatched bases: 9. The CDR3 DNA sequence: TGTGCCAGTAGAAAGGACAGGGCATCTAAGACCCAGTACTTC. Amino acid sequence: CASRKDRASKTQYF.

The rearrangement links TRBV5-1 to TRBJ2-7; 7 bases agree with TRBD1. CDR1 SGHRS and CDR2 YFSETQ come from the germline V gene. V lost 5 bases, J lost 3 bases, and 8 bases stayed unmatched. This CDR3 contains 14 residues. This chain's CDR3 is CASRPRQGDYEQYF. The CDR3 bases are TGCGCCAGCAGACCCAGACAGGGAGACTACGAGCAGTACTTC.

The chain joins TRBV5-1 to TRBJ2-3; 8 bases line up with TRBD1. CDR3 size: 15 residues. Trimming removed 3 bases from V and 0 bases from J; junction bases left unmatched: 3. CDR1 is SGHRS, CDR2 YFSETQ, per germline. The CDR3 protein is CASSSDRGSTDTQYF. The CDR3 DNA sequence: TGCGCCAGCAGCTCTGACAGGGGTAGCACAGATACGCAGTATTTT.